What follows are 27 T cell receptor beta chains derived from one specimen sequenced in a study of shared clonotypes between healthy human individuals. The naive CD8 subset, CD45RO-negative cells positively selected for CCR7, excluded terminally differentiated effector memory CD45RA+ cells. Produced via immunoSEQ multiplex PCR; TCRdb's table is partial and in-frame only. Seen here are about 1,800,000 clones, about 95% observed once, and the top ten hold 0.9% to 1.5%. The sample consisted of naive CD8+ T cells sorted from blood. These receptors were obtained from a man aged 18-30 years in good health.

This clone was seen once. The genes are TRBV11-3 and TRBJ1-1; D gene unclear. V lost 1 base and J 6 bases, leaving 15 bases between the germline ends. The CDR3 is 15 amino acids. The germline V gene encodes CDR1 SGHNT and CDR2 YENEEA. CDR3 sequence (DNA): TGTGCCAGCAGCTTAGGGCAGAGTACCTATCCTGAAGCTTTCTTT. Its translation: CASSLGQSTYPEAFF. Filled out from reference TRBV11-3 and TRBJ1-1, the complete variable domain reads EAGVVQSPRYKIIEKKQPVAFWCNPISGHNTLYWYLQNLGQGPELLIRYENEEAVDDSQLPKDRFSAERLKGVDSTLKIQPAELGDSAVYLCASSLGQSTYPEAFFGQGTRLTVV.

The rearrangement uses TRBV19 and TRBJ1-2, with 9 bases fitting TRBD1. V dropped 5 bases and J dropped 2; count of bases not matched to a gene: 6. The CDR3 covers 15 residues. Germline V gives CDR1 LNHDA, CDR2 SQIVND (reference sequence). CDR3 region: CASSVGQGTNYGYTF. CDR3 sequence (DNA): TGTGCCAGTAGTGTAGGACAGGGGACCAACTATGGCTACACCTTC.

This clone was seen just once. This chain joins TRBV5-4 and TRBJ2-5; maybe TRBD1 (6 bases). Trimming took 4 bases from V and 4 from J, leaving 14 bases between them. The germline gives CDR1 SGHNT, CDR2 YYREEE (reference sequence). This CDR3 has 14 residues. This CDR3 reads CASSQGHEGETQYF. The CDR3 DNA reads TGTGCCAGCAGCCAGGGACACGAGGGAGAGACCCAGTACTTC.

In the case of this clone: The junction shows a germline mismatch at one end, possibly a read error. The V call is TRBV7-7, the J call TRBJ2-5, with D possibly TRBD2 on 5 matching bases. Germline V gene data show CDR1 as SSHAT and CDR2 as FNYEAQ (reference sequence). The CDR3 is 15 residues long. CDR3 residues: CASSLALTPGETQYF. In DNA, the CDR3 is TGTGCTAGCAGCTTAGCGCTAACTCCCGGGGAGACCCAGTACTTC.

J is TRBJ2-1 and V is TRBV7-9; unclear D gene. V lost 5 bases, J lost 15 bases, and 20 bases lay in between. This CDR3 has 13 residues. Germline values: CDR1 SEHNR, CDR2 FQNEAQ (reference sequence). In nucleotides, the CDR3 is TGTGCCAGCAGCCCCCCCTTGACCCACACCGGGTTCTTC. Amino acids: CASSPPLTHTGFF.

The V call is TRBV5-6, the J call TRBJ2-1; 8 bases align to TRBD1. J gave up 6 bases and V 0 bases, and 8 bases lay outside the gene matches. Germline V gene data show CDR1 as SGHDT and CDR2 as YYEEEE. The CDR3 covers 16 residues. The CDR3 DNA reads as TGTGCCAGCAGCTTGGCCGCAGGGGGCGGACTCAATGAGCAGTTCTTC. Translating it yields CASSLAAGGGLNEQFF.

The gene calls are TRBV30 and TRBJ2-7; no firm D call. V was pared by 7 bases and J by 4 bases, with 14 bases between. The germline gives CDR1 GTSNPN, CDR2 SVGIG (reference sequence). This CDR3 comprises 12 residues. The CDR3 DNA follows: TGTGCCTCATCAAACCCTACATACGAGCAGTACTTC. Its translation: CASSNPTYEQYF.

This clone showed up just a few times. V usage is TRBV19 and J usage is TRBJ1-4; weak D call: TRBD1 (6 bases). The germline V gene encodes CDR1 LNHDA and CDR2 SQIVND (reference sequence). Trimming removed 8 bases from V and 8 bases from J, with 9 bases in between. CDR3 length equals 11 residues. The CDR3 loop reads CASRTAEKLFF. In nucleotides, the CDR3 is TGTGCCAGTCGGACAGCCGAAAAACTGTTTTTT.

The chain couples TRBV2 to TRBJ2-5; TRBD2 matches 8 bases. Germline CDR1 is SNHLY and CDR2 is FYNNEI. This CDR3 has 15 amino acids. Germline trimming cut 3 bases from V and 5 bases from J; bases unmatched to any gene: 8. The CDR3 protein is CASSEGAGAAETQYF. The CDR3 DNA reads as TGTGCCAGCAGTGAGGGAGCGGGGGCGGCCGAGACCCAGTACTTC.

The chain uses TRBV2 and TRBJ1-6; no firm D call. CDR1 is SNHLY, CDR2 FYNNEI, per germline. V dropped 6 bases and J dropped 10 bases, with 16 bases sitting between them. The CDR3 has 14 amino acids. CDR3 DNA sequence: TGTGCCAGCAGCGATACAGCGAGTGGATCACCCCTCCACTTT. Translating gives CASSDTASGSPLHF.

The chain combines TRBV6-1 with TRBJ2-2; D is unclear. This CDR3 has 16 amino acids. The germline CDR1 and CDR2 sequences are MNHNS and SASEGT. Trimming shortened V by 3 bases and J by 7 bases, and 18 bases separated the two germline ends. The CDR3 spells CASSDRSPSYVGELFF. The CDR3 nucleotides are TGTGCCAGCAGTGACAGAAGTCCCTCATATGTCGGGGAGCTGTTTTTT.

This clone was picked up one time. The chain employs TRBV2 and TRBJ1-2, with D hard to call. The CDR3 loop spans 12 amino acids. From germline, CDR1 is SNHLY and CDR2 FYNNEI. V dropped 8 bases and J dropped 3 bases, with 10 bases sitting between them. CDR3 bases: TGTGCCAGCGATGAGGCGGACTATGGCTACACCTTC. Protein sequence: CASDEADYGYTF.

The chain joins TRBV19 to TRBJ1-1, with a tentative D call TRBD1 (5 bases). The CDR3 loop spans 15 amino acids. Germline CDR1 reads LNHDA; CDR2 reads SQIVND (reference sequence). V was shortened by 3 bases and J by 4 bases, with 15 bases between the two germline ends. CDR3 loop: CASSMAVFRGTEAFF. The CDR3 DNA reads TGTGCCAGTAGTATGGCCGTCTTTAGGGGCACTGAAGCTTTCTTT.

V usage is TRBV2 and J usage is TRBJ2-7; D may correspond to TRBD1 or TRBD2 (5 bases each). Germline V lookup: CDR1 SNHLY, CDR2 FYNNEI. CDR3 length: 13 amino acids. V dropped 6 bases and J dropped 3 bases, with 12 bases sitting between them. As DNA, the CDR3 is TGTGCCAGCAGGGGGGACGGCTACTACGAGCAGTACTTC. This sequence encodes CASRGDGYYEQYF.

V is TRBV5-1 and J is TRBJ1-2; 9 bases agree with TRBD1. CDR3 length: 15 amino acids. Germline CDR1 reads SGHRS; CDR2 reads YFSETQ. Trimming took 2 bases from V and 3 from J; bases not matched to a gene: 5. The CDR3 reads CASSFTGQGDYGYTF. In DNA form, the CDR3 reads TGCGCCAGCAGCTTCACGGGACAGGGAGACTATGGCTACACCTTC.

CDR3 DNA sequence: TGTGCCAGCAGTGACACTAGCGGGGGGGTCAATGAGCAGTTCTTC. Translating it yields CASSDTSGGVNEQFF. The chain joins TRBV27 to TRBJ2-1; the match to TRBD2 covers 13 bases. The CDR3 is 15 amino acids. Trimming at V came to 5 bases and at J to 6 bases, leaving 4 bases not matched to a gene. Germline V CDR1 and CDR2: MNHEY, SMNVEV (reference sequence).

The gene calls are TRBV30 and TRBJ2-1, with 7 bases matching TRBD2. The CDR3 is 15 amino acids. The junction had 7 bases not matched to a gene; V was cut back by 5 bases and J by 0 bases. Germline V gives CDR1 GTSNPN, CDR2 SVGIG (reference sequence). This chain's CDR3 is CAWQLAASSYNEQFF. In DNA form, the CDR3 reads TGTGCCTGGCAGCTAGCGGCTAGCTCCTACAATGAGCAGTTCTTC.

V gene TRBV6-5 combines with J gene TRBJ2-1; the D is unclear. CDR1 is MNHEY and CDR2 is SVGAGI in the germline V gene. The V end was cut by 8 bases, the J end by 0 bases, with 11 bases between. CDR3 length: 14 amino acids. CDR3 sequence (DNA): TGTGCCAGCCATAGTCCCGGCTCCTACAATGAGCAGTTCTTC. The encoded protein is CASHSPGSYNEQFF.

This clone showed up just a few times. This chain uses TRBV7-9 with TRBJ1-5; D call uncertain. CDR3 length equals 15 residues. The germline CDR1 and CDR2 sequences are SEHNR and FQNEAQ (reference sequence). Trimming cost V 4 bases and J 0 bases, with 10 bases left between them. The CDR3 DNA reads TGTGCCAGCAGCTCCACACACTATAGCAATCAGCCCCAGCATTTT. This translates into CASSSTHYSNQPQHF.

Note on this clone: This sample includes further DNA sequences coding for the same CDR3. The chain has TRBV10-1 and TRBJ2-7; a weak D match, TRBD1 (5 bases). Germline V gene data show CDR1 as WNHNN and CDR2 as SYGVQD (reference sequence). The CDR3 sequence is 12 residues long. Trimming removed 3 bases from V and 3 bases from J, with 6 bases in between. CDR3 loop: CASSEGDYEQYF. CDR3 in DNA: TGCGCCAGCAGTGAAGGGGACTACGAGCAGTACTTC.

V and J are TRBV13 and TRBJ1-1, with D hard to call. Trimming cost V 5 bases and J 4 bases, with 17 bases left between them. CDR1 PRHDT and CDR2 FYEKMQ come from the germline V gene (reference sequence). This CDR3 region has 15 residues. The CDR3 DNA follows: TGTGCCAGCAGCCGAGGCGGGGTGTTGTTCACTGAAGCTTTCTTT. It yields the protein CASSRGGVLFTEAFF.

In this sample, this clone turned up once. This chain connects TRBV19 to TRBJ1-1; no clear D. The CDR3 has 14 residues. Trimming shortened V by 4 bases and J by 1 base, and 10 bases separated the two germline ends. CDR1 and CDR2 (germline): LNHDA, SQIVND (reference sequence). The CDR3 region has the DNA TGTGCCAGTAGTACGAGGGCAAAGAACACTGAAGCTTTCTTT. This translates into CASSTRAKNTEAFF.

The chain links TRBV6-5 to TRBJ1-2, with D hard to call. Per germline, CDR1 MNHEY and CDR2 SVGAGI. The CDR3 is 15 amino acids. V lost 2 bases and J 1 base, leaving 11 bases between the germline ends. The CDR3 loop reads CASSYAGNHNYGYTF. DNA of the CDR3: TGTGCCAGCAGTTACGCCGGGAATCATAACTATGGCTACACCTTC.

This chain connects TRBV27 to TRBJ2-1; D might be TRBD2 (7 bases). V dropped 5 bases and J dropped 1 base, with 18 bases sitting between them. The CDR3 loop spans 17 amino acids. Germline assignment: CDR1 MNHEY and CDR2 SMNVEV (reference sequence). The CDR3 DNA is TGTGCCAGCAGTCCAATAGGGGGGGCCGAGTCCTACAATGAGCAGTTCTTC. Its translation is CASSPIGGAESYNEQFF.

This chain links TRBV5-4 with TRBJ2-2, with no clear D. Germline-derived CDR1 and CDR2 are SGHNT and YYREEE (reference sequence). V was clipped by 7 bases and J by 3 bases, with 10 bases between them. The CDR3 runs to 13 residues. The CDR3, as DNA: TGTGCCAGCGGGCCCGGCGACACCGGGGAGCTGTTTTTT. It translates to CASGPGDTGELFF.

CDR3 DNA: TGTGCCAGCAGCGCCCCGGGAGGGGCGGATGAGCAGTTCTTC. It codes for CASSAPGGADEQFF. The chain recombines TRBV9 with TRBJ2-1; 8 nucleotides line up with TRBD2. This CDR3 comprises 14 residues. V lost 3 bases, J lost 8 bases, and 7 bases stayed unmatched. In germline, CDR1 is SGDLS, CDR2 YYNGEE.

A note on this clone: At the DNA level, this CDR3 is encoded by other sequences in the same sample as well. V gene TRBV6-5 combines with J gene TRBJ1-1; 10 bases are a match to TRBD1. The V and J ends lost 5 bases and 6 bases, in that order; junction bases with no gene match: 0. Germline CDR1 MNHEY, CDR2 SVGAGI. This CDR3 has 12 amino acids. CDR3 loop: CASSGQGAEAFF. The CDR3 nucleotides are TGTGCCAGCAGTGGACAGGGGGCTGAAGCTTTCTTT.